Presented here are 32 T cell receptor beta chains from one specimen sequenced in a study of blood T cell repertoires in COVID-19. Assay: immunoSEQ multiplex PCR; the TCRdb copy retains only in-frame clones and omits some. The profile shows some 100,000 clones, 81% of them singletons. Material for sequencing was peripheral blood. The receptors were gathered from a human donor in a cohort sampled during active COVID-19.

The J gene is TRBJ1-5, the V gene TRBV7-8; D unclear. With 5 bases removed from V and 9 bases from J, the gap between germline ends came to 11 bases. Germline CDR1 and CDR2: SGHVS and FQNEAQ. The CDR3 length is 12 residues. The CDR3 sequence is CASSPSRGPQHF. Here the CDR3 DNA reads TGTGCCAGCAGCCCATCACGGGGGCCCCAGCATTTT.

The rearrangement uses TRBV6-5 and TRBJ1-2, with 7 bases fitting TRBD1. CDR1 MNHEY and CDR2 SVGAGI come from the germline V gene. The CDR3 is 15 residues long. The V gene end was trimmed by 0 bases and the J gene end by 5 bases; junction bases not matched to a gene: 6. CDR3 nucleotides: TGTGCCAGCAGTTACTCTGGGCAGGGGGAGTATGGCTACACCTTC. Translation gives CASSYSGQGEYGYTF.

This chain connects TRBV3-1 (or the pseudogene TRBV3-2) to TRBJ1-1, with 9 bases matching TRBD1. CDR3 length equals 14 residues. The J segment lost 4 bases and the V segment lost 4 bases, leaving 4 bases of the junction unmatched. Germline lookup yields CDR1 LGHDT and CDR2 YNNKEL (reference sequence). CDR3 sequence: CASSPRDRATEAFF. The CDR3, as DNA: TGTGCCAGCAGCCCAAGGGACAGGGCCACTGAAGCTTTCTTT.

This chain joins TRBV28 and TRBJ1-2; D gene unclear. From germline, CDR1 is MDHEN and CDR2 SYDVKM. The length of the CDR3 is 12 residues. V shed 3 bases and J shed 8 bases, with 10 bases lying between them. The DNA of the CDR3 is TGTGCCAGCAGTTTTCCCCCCGGGGGCTACACCTTC. Translated, it gives CASSFPPGGYTF.

The chain carries TRBV12-3 or TRBV12-4 and TRBJ1-6, with TRBD1 as a possible D gene (6 bases). The CDR3 consists of 13 residues. Trimming pared 5 bases from V and 7 bases from J, leaving 9 bases between. CDR3 loop: CASSTQGNSPLHF. The CDR3 region has the DNA TGTGCCAGCAGTACGCAGGGGAATTCACCCCTCCACTTT.

The J gene is TRBJ2-1, the V gene TRBV7-9; unclear D gene. Trimming cost V 1 base and J 2 bases, with 3 bases left between them. Per germline, CDR1 SEHNR and CDR2 FQNEAQ (reference sequence). The CDR3 is 13 residues long. CDR3 residues: CASSLGAYNEQFF. CDR3 DNA sequence: TGTGCCAGCAGCTTAGGCGCCTACAATGAGCAGTTCTTC.

J is TRBJ2-7 and V is TRBV2, with a weak D call TRBD1 (6 bases). From germline, CDR1 is SNHLY and CDR2 FYNNEI. V was pared by 4 bases and J by 6 bases, with 16 bases between. The CDR3 runs to 14 residues. The DNA for the CDR3 is TGTGCCAGCAGTGGCCGCCGGGACAACCTCGAGCAGTACTTC. As protein: CASSGRRDNLEQYF.

The V call is TRBV24-1, the J call TRBJ2-2; 8 bases align to TRBD1. The CDR3 contains 17 residues. Germline V gene lookup returns CDR1 KGHDR and CDR2 SFDVKD. V shed 4 bases, J shed 1 base, and the junction held 7 bases outside the gene matches. The CDR3 nucleotides read TGTGCCACCAGTGACCCAACTGGGACAGGGAACACCGGGGAGCTGTTTTTT. As protein: CATSDPTGTGNTGELFF.

The chain employs TRBV12-3 or TRBV12-4 and TRBJ1-1, with TRBD1 as a possible D gene (6 bases). Trimming removed 10 bases at V and 3 bases at J, with 12 bases between. This CDR3 is built from 12 residues. CDR3 residues: CAIRRGYTEAFF. The CDR3 DNA reads TGTGCCATCAGAAGGGGGTACACTGAAGCTTTCTTT.

This clone was observed a single time. CDR3 sequence: CSARGGEKLFF. CDR3 nucleotide sequence: TGCAGTGCCCGCGGGGGGGAAAAACTGTTTTTT. The V and J genes are TRBV20-1 and TRBJ1-4, with D possibly matching TRBD1 (5 bases). The ends were cut back, 6 bases at V and 8 bases at J, with 10 bases in the middle. Germline CDR1 DFQATT, CDR2 SNEGSKA (reference sequence). This CDR3 is 11 amino acids long.

CDR3 loop: CASGSLTDTQYF. CDR3 in DNA: TGTGCTAGTGGCTCCCTTACAGATACGCAGTATTTT. This chain joins TRBV12-5 and TRBJ2-3; D is unresolved. This CDR3 is built from 12 residues. In germline, CDR1 is LGHNT, CDR2 FRNRAP. V was shortened by 6 bases and J by 3 bases, with 7 bases between the two germline ends.

The rearrangement links TRBV30 to TRBJ1-2, with D hard to call. CDR1 is GTSNPN and CDR2 is SVGIG in the germline V gene (reference sequence). V gave up 4 bases and J gave up 4 bases, with 13 bases separating them. The CDR3 sequence is 13 residues long. CDR3 DNA sequence: TGTGCCTGGACCCCTTTAAACTTCTATGGCTACACCTTC. As protein: CAWTPLNFYGYTF.

V usage is TRBV11-3 and J usage is TRBJ2-5, with 10 bases lining up with TRBD2. The trim removed 5 bases at V and 5 bases at J, leaving 11 bases unmatched. The CDR3 runs to 16 residues. Germline V gives CDR1 SGHNT, CDR2 YENEEA. Here the CDR3 DNA reads TGTGCCAGCAGCCCTAGCGGGGGAGCGCAGAGTGAGACCCAGTACTTC. Translated: CASSPSGGAQSETQYF.

This clone came up many times. The same CDR3 is also encoded by other DNA sequences in this sample. The gene calls are TRBV6-6 and TRBJ1-1; D is unclear. In germline, CDR1 is MNHNY, CDR2 SVGAGI (reference sequence). The germline V and J ends were trimmed by 3 bases and 5 bases, with 10 bases remaining between them. CDR3 size: 13 residues. The CDR3 region is CASSYSGVTEAFF. The CDR3 DNA reads TGTGCCAGCAGTTATAGCGGGGTAACTGAAGCTTTCTTT.

The rearrangement links TRBV28 to TRBJ2-7; D not certain. The germline CDR1 and CDR2 sequences are MDHEN and SYDVKM. The CDR3 has 11 amino acids. V lost 4 bases to trimming and J lost 2 bases, with 3 bases between them. The CDR3 nucleotides are TGTGCCAGCAGTTCTCCCTACGAGCAGTACTTC. Its protein product is CASSSPYEQYF.

The V gene is TRBV5-1, the J gene TRBJ1-1; 8 bases align to TRBD1. The V gene end was trimmed by 2 bases and the J gene end by 4 bases; junction bases not matched to a gene: 10. The CDR3 extends over 16 amino acids. Germline V lookup: CDR1 SGHRS, CDR2 YFSETQ. The CDR3 here is CASSFRIQGDGTEAFF. CDR3 DNA: TGCGCCAGCAGCTTTCGTATACAGGGGGACGGCACTGAAGCTTTCTTT. Supplemented by reference TRBV5-1 and TRBJ1-1, the full variable domain reads KAGVTQTPRYLIKTRGQQVTLSCSPISGHRSVSWYQQTPGQGLQFLFEYFSETQRNKGNFPGRFSGRQFSNSRSEMNVSTLELGDSALYLCASSFRIQGDGTEAFFGQGTRLTVV.

This sequence joins TRBV7-2 and TRBJ1-2; D gene ambiguous. The CDR3 totals 12 residues. From germline, CDR1 is SGHTA and CDR2 FQGNSA. V lost 5 bases, J lost 7 bases, and 11 bases lay in between. The CDR3 DNA follows: TGTGCCAGCAGCCCTCCCCGCGGTGGCTACACCTTC. Translating it yields CASSPPRGGYTF. The whole variable domain, remainder taken from reference TRBV7-2 and TRBJ1-2, is GAGVSQSPSNKVTEKGKDVELRCDPISGHTALYWYRQSLGQGLEFLIYFQGNSAPDKSGLPSDRFSAERTGGSVSTLTIQRTQQEDSAVYLCASSPPRGGYTFGSGTRLTVV.

The V gene is TRBV5-4, the J gene TRBJ2-3; 8 nucleotides align to TRBD1. Germline CDR1 is SGHNT and CDR2 is YYREEE (reference sequence). There are 15 residues in the CDR3. The V and J ends lost 4 bases and 3 bases, in that order; junction bases with no gene match: 7. The CDR3 region has the DNA TGTGCCAGCAGCACCCGCAGGGGGCCTACAGATACGCAGTATTTT. Protein: CASSTRRGPTDTQYF.

V is TRBV4-2 and J is TRBJ2-2; 7 bases are shared with TRBD1. Germline CDR1 reads LGHNA; CDR2 reads YNFKEQ. There are 15 residues in the CDR3. V shed 1 base and J 6 bases; nucleotides not matched to a gene: 5. CDR3 region: CASSQVSQGSGELFF. The CDR3 DNA sequence: TGTGCCAGCAGCCAAGTGTCACAGGGGTCCGGGGAGCTGTTTTTT.

The chain is built from TRBV11-2 and TRBJ2-7; 7 nucleotides match TRBD2. Germline V gene sequence: CDR1 SGHAT, CDR2 FQNNGV. CDR3 length equals 14 residues. The J segment lost 3 bases and the V segment lost 1 base, leaving 3 bases of the junction unmatched. The chain's CDR3 is CASSLGGEGYEQYF. For the CDR3, the DNA is TGTGCCAGCAGCTTAGGCGGGGAGGGCTACGAGCAGTACTTC.

V gene TRBV24-1 combines with J gene TRBJ1-2; 7 bases match TRBD1. From germline, CDR1 is KGHDR and CDR2 SFDVKD. Trimming at V came to 4 bases and at J to 3 bases, leaving 4 bases not matched to a gene. CDR3 length: 14 amino acids. Written as DNA, the CDR3 is TGTGCCACCAGTGAGGCCGGGACAGACTATGGCTACACCTTC. The encoded protein is CATSEAGTDYGYTF.

The chain uses TRBV6-5 and TRBJ1-1; 7 bases map to TRBD1. V was clipped by 8 bases and J by 0 bases; unmatched bases: 3. In germline, CDR1 is MNHEY, CDR2 SVGAGI. The CDR3 has 13 amino acids. The CDR3 DNA is TGTGCCAGCGGACAGGAGATGAACACTGAAGCTTTCTTT. Its translation is CASGQEMNTEAFF.

Sample share makes this clone medium-sized (0.01 to 0.1%). The rearrangement joins TRBV7-6 to TRBJ2-1; 11 nucleotides align to TRBD2. The CDR3 is 15 residues long. The germline V gene encodes CDR1 SGHVS and CDR2 FNYEAQ. Trimming removed 5 bases from V and 7 bases from J; junction bases left unmatched: 7. Here the CDR3 DNA reads TGTGCCAGCAGCCTAACTAGCGGGGGCCTTAATGAGCAGTTCTTC. This codes for CASSLTSGGLNEQFF.

V usage is TRBV2 and J usage is TRBJ1-2; possible D gene TRBD1, 6 bases. Looked up from germline, CDR1 is SNHLY and CDR2 is FYNNEI. Between the trimmed V and J ends, which lost 6 bases and 7 bases, there was a span of 12 bases. The CDR3 length is 12 residues. For the CDR3, the DNA is TGTGCCAGCAGGGTACAGGGTTCTGGCTACACCTTC. It is translated as CASRVQGSGYTF. The full variable domain, completed using reference TRBV2 and TRBJ1-2, is EPEVTQTPSHQVTQMGQEVILRCVPISNHLYFYWYRQILGQKVEFLVSFYNNEISEKSEIFDDQFSVERPDGSNFTLKIRSTKLEDSAMYFCASRVQGSGYTFGSGTRLTVV.

The CDR3 protein is CASSPGGTGGETQYF. The CDR3 DNA sequence: TGTGCCAGCAGTCCCGGCGGGACCGGAGGAGAGACCCAGTACTTC. The chain recombines TRBV28 with TRBJ2-5; possibly TRBD2 for D (6 bases). Looked up from germline, CDR1 is MDHEN and CDR2 is SYDVKM. The CDR3 runs to 15 residues. V was clipped by 5 bases and J by 4 bases, with 17 bases between them.

The rearrangement uses TRBV6-5 and TRBJ2-1, with 13 positions matching TRBD2. The junction had 7 bases not matched to a gene; V was cut back by 6 bases and J by 11 bases. The CDR3 is 14 amino acids. CDR1 is MNHEY and CDR2 is SVGAGI in the germline V gene. The CDR3 is CASRTGLAGIQQFF. The CDR3 DNA follows: TGTGCCAGCAGAACGGGACTAGCGGGGATACAGCAGTTCTTC.

This chain uses TRBV6-5 with TRBJ1-1; D ambiguous. V dropped 7 bases and J dropped 1 base, with 16 bases sitting between them. This CDR3 is 15 amino acids long. Per the germline V gene, CDR1 is MNHEY and CDR2 is SVGAGI. The CDR3 nucleotides are TGTGCCAGCACCCGAACTAGGGCGCAGAACACTGAAGCTTTCTTT. It is translated as CASTRTRAQNTEAFF.

The count of this clone is one. The V gene is TRBV18, the J gene TRBJ2-3; perhaps TRBD1 as D (5 bases). CDR3 length equals 14 residues. V was pared by 4 bases and J by 1 base, with 9 bases between. The germline V gene has CDR1 KGHSH and CDR2 LQKENI. CDR3 amino acids: CASSLQTGTDTQYF. In nucleotides, the CDR3 is TGTGCCAGCTCACTACAGACAGGCACAGATACGCAGTATTTT.

This clone was counted only a few times. The chain recombines TRBV3-1 (or the pseudogene TRBV3-2) with TRBJ2-7; D call uncertain. Germline V gene sequence: CDR1 LGHDT, CDR2 YNNKEL (reference sequence). V was shortened by 5 bases and J by 6 bases, with 8 bases between the two germline ends. This CDR3 contains 11 residues. The CDR3 sequence: CASSDKREQYF. The CDR3 nucleotides read TGTGCCAGCAGCGATAAGCGCGAGCAGTACTTC.

V and J are TRBV30 and TRBJ2-3, with 7 bases fitting TRBD2. Germline-derived CDR1 and CDR2 are GTSNPN and SVGIG (reference sequence). The CDR3 covers 14 residues. V trimming: 0 bases; J trimming: 6 bases; junction bases outside the gene matches: 6. CDR3 in DNA: TGTGCCTGGAGTGTGACGGGGGGTGTGGATACGCAGTATTTT. Its protein product is CAWSVTGGVDTQYF.

CDR3 sequence: CASKKETGSSRPQHF. The CDR3 nucleotides are TGTGCCAGCAAAAAAGAGACAGGGAGTTCACGGCCCCAGCATTTT. J is TRBJ1-5 and V is TRBV28, with 7 bases that match TRBD1. Germline loops: CDR1 MDHEN, CDR2 SYDVKM. The CDR3 is 15 amino acids. J gave up 9 bases and V 7 bases, and 15 bases lay outside the gene matches.

This chain connects TRBV5-4 to TRBJ2-1, with 8 bases identical to TRBD2. V was clipped by 0 bases and J by 2 bases; unmatched bases: 7. The length of the CDR3 is 17 residues. CDR1 and CDR2 (germline): SGHNT, YYREEE (reference sequence). CDR3 amino acids: CASSLAWGSGAYNEQFF. The CDR3 nucleotides are TGTGCCAGCAGCTTGGCCTGGGGTAGCGGGGCCTACAATGAGCAGTTCTTC.